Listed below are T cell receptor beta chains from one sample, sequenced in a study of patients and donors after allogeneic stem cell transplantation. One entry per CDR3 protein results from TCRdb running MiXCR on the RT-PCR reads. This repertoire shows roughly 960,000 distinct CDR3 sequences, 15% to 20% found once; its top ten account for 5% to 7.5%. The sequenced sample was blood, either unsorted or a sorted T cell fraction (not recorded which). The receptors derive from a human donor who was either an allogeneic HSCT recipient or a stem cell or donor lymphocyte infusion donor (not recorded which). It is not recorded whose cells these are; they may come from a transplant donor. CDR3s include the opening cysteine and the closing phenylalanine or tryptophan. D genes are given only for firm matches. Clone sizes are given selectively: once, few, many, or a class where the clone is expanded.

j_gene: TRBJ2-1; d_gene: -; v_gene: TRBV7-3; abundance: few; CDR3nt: TGTGCCAGCAGCTTAACGAGGTGGGGAACAGACATTTACTTC; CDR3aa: CASSLTRWGTDIYF
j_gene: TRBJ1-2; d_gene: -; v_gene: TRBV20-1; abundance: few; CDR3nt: TGCAGTGCTAGGTTAAAGCTGACAGGAACCTATGGCTACACCTTC; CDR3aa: CSARLKLTGTYGYTF
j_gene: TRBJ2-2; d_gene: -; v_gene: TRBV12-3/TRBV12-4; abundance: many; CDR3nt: TGTGCCAGCAGTTCCGGGGAGCTGTTTTTT; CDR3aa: CASSSGELFF
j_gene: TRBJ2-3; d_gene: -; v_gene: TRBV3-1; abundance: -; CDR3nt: TGTGCCAGCAGACAAGTTGGGAGAGCAGATACGCAGTATTTT; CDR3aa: CASRQVGRADTQYF
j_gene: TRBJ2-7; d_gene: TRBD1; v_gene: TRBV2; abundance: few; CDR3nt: TGTGCCAGCAGGGGACAGGCCCTAAGCTCCTACGAGCAGTACTTC; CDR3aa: CASRGQALSSYEQYF
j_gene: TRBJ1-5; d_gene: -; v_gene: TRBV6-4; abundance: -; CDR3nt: TGTGCCAGCACCGACCTGGATCAGGTCAAGGGGCGGAATCAGCCCCAGCATTTT; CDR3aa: CASTDLDQVKGRNQPQHF
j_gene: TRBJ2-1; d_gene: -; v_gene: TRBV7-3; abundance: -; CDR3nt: TGTGCCAGCAGCTTCGGCGGAGCGGAAAACAATGAGCAGTTCTTC; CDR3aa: CASSFGGAENNEQFF
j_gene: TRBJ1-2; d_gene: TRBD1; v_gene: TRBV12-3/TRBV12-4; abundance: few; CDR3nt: TGTGCCAGCAGCCCGGGACAGGGCCTAATTAACTATGGCTACACCTTC; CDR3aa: CASSPGQGLINYGYTF
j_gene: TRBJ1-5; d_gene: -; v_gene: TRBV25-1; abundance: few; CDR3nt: TGTGCCAGCAGTGGGCCGGGGCTGGGAGGTCAGCCCCAGCATTTT; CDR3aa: CASSGPGLGGQPQHF
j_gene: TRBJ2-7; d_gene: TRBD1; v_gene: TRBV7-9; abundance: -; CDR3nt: TGTGCCAGCAGTAAAAGCGCACAGGGGGCAAACGAGCAGTACTTC; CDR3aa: CASSKSAQGANEQYF
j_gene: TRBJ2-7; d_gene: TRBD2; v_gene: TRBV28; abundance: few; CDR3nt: TGTGCCAGCAGTTTAAGACTAGCGGGGTCCTACGAGCAGTACTTC; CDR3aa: CASSLRLAGSYEQYF
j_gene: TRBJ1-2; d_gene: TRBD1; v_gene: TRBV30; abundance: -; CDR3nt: TGTGCCTGGAGTGTCGGACAGGGGGATGGCTACACCTTC; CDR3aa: CAWSVGQGDGYTF
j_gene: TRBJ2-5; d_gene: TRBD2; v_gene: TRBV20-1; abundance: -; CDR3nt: TGCAGTGCTAGAGTGGGGACTAGCGGGGGGCTAGAGACCCAGTACTTC; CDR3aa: CSARVGTSGGLETQYF
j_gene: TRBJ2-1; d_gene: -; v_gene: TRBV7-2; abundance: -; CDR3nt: TGTGCCAGCAGCTTAAGGAGAGGGTGGAATGAGCAGTTCTTC; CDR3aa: CASSLRRGWNEQFF
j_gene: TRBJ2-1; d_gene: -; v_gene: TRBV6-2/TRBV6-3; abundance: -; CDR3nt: TGTGCTAGCTTAAGGGAAAATGAGCAGTTCTTC; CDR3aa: CASLRENEQFF
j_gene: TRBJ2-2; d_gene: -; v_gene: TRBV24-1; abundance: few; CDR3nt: TGTGCCACCAGTGATCCCAGGACCACCGGGGAGCTGTTTTTT; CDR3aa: CATSDPRTTGELFF
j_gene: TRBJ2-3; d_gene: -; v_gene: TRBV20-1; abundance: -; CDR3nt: TGCAGTGCTAGAGAACTGACCCCGATCTGGGGCACAGATACGCAGTATTTT; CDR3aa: CSARELTPIWGTDTQYF
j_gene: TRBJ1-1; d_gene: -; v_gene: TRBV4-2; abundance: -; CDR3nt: TGTGCCAGCAGCCAAGATCGGGGAATAACTGAAGCTTTCTTT; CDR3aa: CASSQDRGITEAFF
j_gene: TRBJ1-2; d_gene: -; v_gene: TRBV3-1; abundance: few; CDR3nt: TGTGCCAGCAGCCAAAGGAGAAAGGGGCTATATGGCTACACCTTC; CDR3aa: CASSQRRKGLYGYTF
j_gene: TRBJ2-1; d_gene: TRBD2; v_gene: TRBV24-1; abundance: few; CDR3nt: TGTGCCACCAGTGACTGGACTAGCGGAGACTACAATGAGCAGTTCTTC; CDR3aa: CATSDWTSGDYNEQFF
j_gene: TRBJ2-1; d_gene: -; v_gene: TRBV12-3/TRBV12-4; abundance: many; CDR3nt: TGTGCCAGCAGTCCCACCCGGGAGAGCTACAATGAGCAGTTCTTC; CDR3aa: CASSPTRESYNEQFF
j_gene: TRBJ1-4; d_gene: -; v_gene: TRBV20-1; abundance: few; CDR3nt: TGCAGTGCCATAAGGCGGGGTTTGGATGAAAAACTGTTTTTT; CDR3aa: CSAIRRGLDEKLFF
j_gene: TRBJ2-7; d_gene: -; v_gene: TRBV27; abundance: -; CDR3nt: TGTGCCAGCAGTTTATCAGGGGGAGTACGCTACGAGCAGTACTTC; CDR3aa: CASSLSGGVRYEQYF
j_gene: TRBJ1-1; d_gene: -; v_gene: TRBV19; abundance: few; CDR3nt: TGTGCCAGTAGTATCCTGCGGGGCACTGAAGCTTTCTTT; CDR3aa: CASSILRGTEAFF
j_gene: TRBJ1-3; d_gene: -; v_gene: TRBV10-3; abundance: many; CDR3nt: TGTGCCATCAGGGATCAGGGAGTTGGAAACACCATATATTTT; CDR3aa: CAIRDQGVGNTIYF
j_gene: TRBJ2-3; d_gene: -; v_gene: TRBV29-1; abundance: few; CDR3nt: TGCAGCGGTGGGTCGGGCCGTTCCTTCACAGATACGCAGTATTTT; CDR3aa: CSGGSGRSFTDTQYF
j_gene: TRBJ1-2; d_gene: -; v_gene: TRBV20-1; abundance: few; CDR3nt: TGCAGTGCCCCACCCAGGGGTCGAAGTTCTAACTATGGCTACACCTTC; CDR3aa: CSAPPRGRSSNYGYTF
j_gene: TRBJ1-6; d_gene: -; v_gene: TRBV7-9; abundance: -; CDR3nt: TGTGCCAGCAGCTTAGGGGCAGGGCGTAATTCACCCCTCCACTTT; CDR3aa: CASSLGAGRNSPLHF
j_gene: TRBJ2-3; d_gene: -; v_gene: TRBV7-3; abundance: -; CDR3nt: TGTGCCAGCAGCCATATGGCGGGAAACACAGATACGCAGTATTTT; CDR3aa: CASSHMAGNTDTQYF
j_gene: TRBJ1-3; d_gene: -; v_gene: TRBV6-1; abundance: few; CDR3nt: TGTGCCAGCAGCCCCGGGACCTTCCGAAACACCATATATTTT; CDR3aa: CASSPGTFRNTIYF
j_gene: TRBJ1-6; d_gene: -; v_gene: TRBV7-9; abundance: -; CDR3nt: TGTGCCAGCAGCTTAGATGGGGCGCGGGGTTCACCCCTCCACTTT; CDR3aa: CASSLDGARGSPLHF
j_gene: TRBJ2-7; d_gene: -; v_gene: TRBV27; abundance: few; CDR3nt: TGTGCCAGCAGTTTAGGCCCCAGGGGTGGGGAGCAGTACTTC; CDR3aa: CASSLGPRGGEQYF
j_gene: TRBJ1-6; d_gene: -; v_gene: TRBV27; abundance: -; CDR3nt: TGTGCCAGCAGTTTAGGAGGGGCTACTTCACCCCTCCACTTT; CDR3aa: CASSLGGATSPLHF
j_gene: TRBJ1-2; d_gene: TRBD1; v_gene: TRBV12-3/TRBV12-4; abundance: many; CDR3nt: TGTGCCAGCAGTCCCTACCCGGACAGGGGGAGGCAAGGCTACACCTTC; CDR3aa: CASSPYPDRGRQGYTF
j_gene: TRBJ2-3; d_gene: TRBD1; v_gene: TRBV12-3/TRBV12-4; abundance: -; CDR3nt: TGTGCCAGCAGCCCAGGACAGGGGTCAGATACGCAGTATTTT; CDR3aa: CASSPGQGSDTQYF
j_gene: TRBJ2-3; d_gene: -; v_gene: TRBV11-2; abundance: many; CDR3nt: TGTGCCAGCAGCCCCACCGGACGCTTCAGCACAGATACGCAGTATTTT; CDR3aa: CASSPTGRFSTDTQYF
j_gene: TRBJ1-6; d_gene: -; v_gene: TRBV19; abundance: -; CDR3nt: TGTGCCAGTAGTATGGAGTCCGTCTGGTCACCCCTCCACTTT; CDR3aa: CASSMESVWSPLHF
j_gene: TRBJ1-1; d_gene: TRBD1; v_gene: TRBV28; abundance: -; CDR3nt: TGTGCCAGCAGTCGGTATTGGGACAGGGAAGCTTTCTTT; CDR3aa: CASSRYWDREAFF
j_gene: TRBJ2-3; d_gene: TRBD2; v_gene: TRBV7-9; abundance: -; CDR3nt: TGTGCCAGCAGCTTGTACCCCACTAGCGGGGGGCAAGATACGCAGTATTTT; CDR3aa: CASSLYPTSGGQDTQYF
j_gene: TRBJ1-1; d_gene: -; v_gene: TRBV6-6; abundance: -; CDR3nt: TGTGCCAGCAGTCGGACAGCCACTGAAGCTTTCTTT; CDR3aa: CASSRTATEAFF
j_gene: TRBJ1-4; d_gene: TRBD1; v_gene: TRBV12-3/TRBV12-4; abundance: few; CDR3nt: TGTGCCAGCAGAAGGACCGGGACAGGGGCTGAAAAACTGTTTTTT; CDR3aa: CASRRTGTGAEKLFF
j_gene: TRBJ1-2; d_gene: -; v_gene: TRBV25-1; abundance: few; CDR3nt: TGTGCCAGCAGGGGGACGGTAAATGGCTACACCTTC; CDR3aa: CASRGTVNGYTF
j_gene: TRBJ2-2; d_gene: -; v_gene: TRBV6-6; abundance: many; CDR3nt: TGTGCCAGCAGCATCGTATCGCCCGGGGAGCTGTTTTTT; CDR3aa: CASSIVSPGELFF
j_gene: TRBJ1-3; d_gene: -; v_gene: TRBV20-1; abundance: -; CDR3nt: TGCAGTGCTCGGGAGGGTGGAAACACCATATATTTT; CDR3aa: CSAREGGNTIYF
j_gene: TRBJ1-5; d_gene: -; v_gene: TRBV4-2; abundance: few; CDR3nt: TGTGCCAGCAGCCAAGAGAGGTTTAGCAATCAGCCCCAGCATTTT; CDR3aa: CASSQERFSNQPQHF
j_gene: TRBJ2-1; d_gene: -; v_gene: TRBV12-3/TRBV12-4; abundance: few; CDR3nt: TGTGCCAGCAGGGGACTTCGGGGGAATGAGCAGTTCTTC; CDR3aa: CASRGLRGNEQFF
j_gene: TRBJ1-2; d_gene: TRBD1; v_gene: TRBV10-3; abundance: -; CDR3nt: TGTGCCATCAGTGAACGACAGGGCAGTGGCTACACCTTC; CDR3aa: CAISERQGSGYTF
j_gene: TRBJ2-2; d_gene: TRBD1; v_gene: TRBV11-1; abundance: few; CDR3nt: TGTGCCAGCAGCAAACACAGGGGGCCACGGGCCGGGGAGCTGTTTTTT; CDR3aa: CASSKHRGPRAGELFF
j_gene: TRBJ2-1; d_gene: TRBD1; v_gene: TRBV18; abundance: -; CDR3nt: TGTGCCAGCTCACCGGACAGGGGGCGGAGAGAGCAGTTCTTC; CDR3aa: CASSPDRGRREQFF
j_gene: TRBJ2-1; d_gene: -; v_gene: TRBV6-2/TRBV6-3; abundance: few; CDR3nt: TGTGCCAGCAGTTACTCGGACGGAAGCAATGAGCAGTTCTTC; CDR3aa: CASSYSDGSNEQFF
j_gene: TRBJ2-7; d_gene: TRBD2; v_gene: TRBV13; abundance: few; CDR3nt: TGTGCCAGCAGCTTAGGGACTAGCGGGAAGTCCTACGAGCAGTACTTC; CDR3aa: CASSLGTSGKSYEQYF
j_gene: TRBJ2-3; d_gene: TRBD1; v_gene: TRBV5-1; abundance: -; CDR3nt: TGCGCCAGCAGCTTGGGGGGACAGGCCCGCACAGATACGCAGTATTTT; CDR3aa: CASSLGGQARTDTQYF
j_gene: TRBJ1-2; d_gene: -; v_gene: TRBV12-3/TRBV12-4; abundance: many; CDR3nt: TGTGCCAGCAGACTCACAGGGTTCTATGGCTACACCTTC; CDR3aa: CASRLTGFYGYTF